Presented here are 3 T cell receptor beta chains from one specimen sequenced in a study of molecular identifiers for immune sequencing clone quantification. TCRdb redid the calling of the PCR reads with MiXCR, one entry per CDR3 protein. This sample has approximately 550,000 distinct CDR3 sequences, with 20% to 25% found just once. The sequenced material came from naive CD8+ T cells from blood, with Jurkat cell RNA spiked in. Subset defined: FACS-sorted CD8+CD4-CCR7+CD45RA+ naive T cells. The receptor source for this set is a human donor in good health. Some libraries in this study had Jurkat cell RNA spiked in.

V and J are TRBV6-2 or TRBV6-3 and TRBJ1-2; D call uncertain. CDR1 is MNHEY and CDR2 is SVGEGT in the germline V gene. CDR3 length: 13 residues. The V end was cut by 7 bases, the J end by 2 bases, with 11 bases between. CDR3 amino acids: CASTRSPNYGYTF. In DNA, the CDR3 is TGTGCCAGCACCCGAAGTCCCAACTATGGCTACACCTTC.

Ten or more counts support this clonotype. This chain links TRBV4-3 with TRBJ2-7; maybe TRBD1 (5 bases). V was pared by 0 bases and J by 3 bases, with 12 bases between. The CDR3 is 15 amino acids. Per germline, CDR1 LGHNA and CDR2 YSLEER. CDR3 residues: CASSQDSNRIYEQYF. The CDR3 bases are TGCGCCAGCAGCCAAGATTCTAACAGGATCTACGAGCAGTACTTC.

In this sample, this clonotype turned up a few times. The CDR3 nucleotides read TGTGCCACCTTAGGCTTAGCCAAAAACATTCAGTACTTC. As protein: CATLGLAKNIQYF. The rearrangement uses TRBV2 and TRBJ2-4; D remains ambiguous. The CDR3 contains 13 residues. V shed 10 bases and J shed 0 bases, with 10 bases lying between them. CDR1 and CDR2 (germline): SNHLY, FYNNEI.